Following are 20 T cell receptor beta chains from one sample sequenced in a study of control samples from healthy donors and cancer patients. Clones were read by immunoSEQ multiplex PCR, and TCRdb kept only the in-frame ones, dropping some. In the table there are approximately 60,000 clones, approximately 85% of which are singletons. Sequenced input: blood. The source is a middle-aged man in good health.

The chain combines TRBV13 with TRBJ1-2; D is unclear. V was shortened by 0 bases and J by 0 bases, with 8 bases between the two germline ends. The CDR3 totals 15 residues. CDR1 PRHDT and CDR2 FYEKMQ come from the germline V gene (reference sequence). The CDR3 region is CASSLGRQSNYGYTF. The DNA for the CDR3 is TGTGCCAGCAGCTTAGGGCGACAATCTAACTATGGCTACACCTTC. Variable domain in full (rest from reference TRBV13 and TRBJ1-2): AAGVIQSPRHLIKEKRETATLKCYPIPRHDTVYWYQQGPGQDPQFLISFYEKMQSDKGSIPDRFSAQQFSDYHSELNMSSLELGDSALYFCASSLGRQSNYGYTFGSGTRLTVV.

The CDR3 spells CASSLAGQAGNTIYF. The CDR3 region has the DNA TGTGCCAGCAGTTTAGCCGGACAGGCAGGAAACACCATATATTTT. The chain has TRBV28 and TRBJ1-3; 7 nucleotides line up with TRBD1. The CDR3 is made up of 15 amino acids. V lost 2 bases and J lost 4; bases outside the gene matches: 5. Germline V gene sequence: CDR1 MDHEN, CDR2 SYDVKM.

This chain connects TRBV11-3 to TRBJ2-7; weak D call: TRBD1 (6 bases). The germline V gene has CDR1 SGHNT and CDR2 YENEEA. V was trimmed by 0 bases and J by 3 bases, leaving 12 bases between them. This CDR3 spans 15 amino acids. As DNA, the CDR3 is TGTGCCAGCAGCTTAGAACCACAGGGAAACTACGAGCAGTACTTC. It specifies CASSLEPQGNYEQYF.

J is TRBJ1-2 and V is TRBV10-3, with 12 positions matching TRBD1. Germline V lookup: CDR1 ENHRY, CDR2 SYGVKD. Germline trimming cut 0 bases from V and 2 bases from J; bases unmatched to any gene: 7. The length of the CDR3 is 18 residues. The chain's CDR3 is CAISESSVGQGANYGYTF. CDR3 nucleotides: TGTGCCATCAGTGAGTCGAGCGTGGGACAGGGGGCGAACTATGGCTACACCTTC.

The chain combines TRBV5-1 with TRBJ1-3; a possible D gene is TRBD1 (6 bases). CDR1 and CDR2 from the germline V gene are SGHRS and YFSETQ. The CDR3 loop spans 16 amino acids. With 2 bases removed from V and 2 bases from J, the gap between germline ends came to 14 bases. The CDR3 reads CASSLTGNEAGNTIYF. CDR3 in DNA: TGCGCCAGCAGCTTAACAGGGAACGAGGCTGGAAACACCATATATTTT.

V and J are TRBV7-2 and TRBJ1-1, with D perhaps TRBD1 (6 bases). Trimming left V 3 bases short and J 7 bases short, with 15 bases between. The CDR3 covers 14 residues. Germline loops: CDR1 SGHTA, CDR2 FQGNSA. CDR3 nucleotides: TGTGCCAGCAGCTTTGACAGGTTTTCGGGTGAAGCTTTCTTT. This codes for CASSFDRFSGEAFF.

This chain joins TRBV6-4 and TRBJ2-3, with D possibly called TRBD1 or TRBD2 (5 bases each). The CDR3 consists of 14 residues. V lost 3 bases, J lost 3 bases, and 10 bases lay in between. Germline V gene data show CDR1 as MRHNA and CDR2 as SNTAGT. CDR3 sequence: CASSDGRETDTQYF. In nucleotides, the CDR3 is TGTGCCAGCAGTGATGGCAGGGAGACAGATACGCAGTATTTT.

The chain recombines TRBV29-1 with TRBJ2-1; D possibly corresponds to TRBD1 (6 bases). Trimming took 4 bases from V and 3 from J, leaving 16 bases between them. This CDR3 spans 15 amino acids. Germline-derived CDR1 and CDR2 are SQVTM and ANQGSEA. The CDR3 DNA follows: TGCAGCGTTGGTGGGGTGGACAGAGGCTACAATGAGCAGTTCTTC. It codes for CSVGGVDRGYNEQFF.

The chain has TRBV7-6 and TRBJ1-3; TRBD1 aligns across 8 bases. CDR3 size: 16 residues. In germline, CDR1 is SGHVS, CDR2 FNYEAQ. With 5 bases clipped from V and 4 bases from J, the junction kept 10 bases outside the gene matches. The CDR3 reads CASSTRQGRLGNTIYF. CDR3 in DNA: TGTGCCAGCAGCACAAGACAGGGGCGACTGGGAAACACCATATATTTT.

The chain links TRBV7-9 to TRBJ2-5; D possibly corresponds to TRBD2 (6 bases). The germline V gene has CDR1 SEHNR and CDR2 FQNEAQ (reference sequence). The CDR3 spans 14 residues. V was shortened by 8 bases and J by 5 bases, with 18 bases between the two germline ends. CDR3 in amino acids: CASVSARGGETQYF. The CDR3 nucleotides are TGTGCCAGCGTTTCGGCTAGGGGAGGTGAGACCCAGTACTTC.

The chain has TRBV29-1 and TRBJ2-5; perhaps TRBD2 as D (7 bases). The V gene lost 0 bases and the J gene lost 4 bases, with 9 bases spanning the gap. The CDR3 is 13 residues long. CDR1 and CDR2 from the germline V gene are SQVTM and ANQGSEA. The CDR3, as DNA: TGCAGCGTTGAAGAGGGAGGGGGAGAGACCCAGTACTTC. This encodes CSVEEGGGETQYF.

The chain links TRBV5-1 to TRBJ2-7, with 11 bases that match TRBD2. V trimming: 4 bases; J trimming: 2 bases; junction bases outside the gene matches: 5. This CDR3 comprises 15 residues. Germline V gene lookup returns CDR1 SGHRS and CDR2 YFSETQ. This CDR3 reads CASSPGLADTYEQYF. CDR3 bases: TGCGCCAGCAGCCCGGGACTAGCGGACACCTACGAGCAGTACTTC. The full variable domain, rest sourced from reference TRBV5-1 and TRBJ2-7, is KAGVTQTPRYLIKTRGQQVTLSCSPISGHRSVSWYQQTPGQGLQFLFEYFSETQRNKGNFPGRFSGRQFSNSRSEMNVSTLELGDSALYLCASSPGLADTYEQYFGPGTRLTVT.

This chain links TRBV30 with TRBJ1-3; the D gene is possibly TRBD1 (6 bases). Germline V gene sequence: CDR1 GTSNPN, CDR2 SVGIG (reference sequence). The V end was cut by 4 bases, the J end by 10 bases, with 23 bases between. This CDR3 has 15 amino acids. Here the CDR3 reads CAWKFDYRAGGTIYF. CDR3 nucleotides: TGTGCCTGGAAATTCGATTACAGGGCCGGCGGAACCATATATTTT.

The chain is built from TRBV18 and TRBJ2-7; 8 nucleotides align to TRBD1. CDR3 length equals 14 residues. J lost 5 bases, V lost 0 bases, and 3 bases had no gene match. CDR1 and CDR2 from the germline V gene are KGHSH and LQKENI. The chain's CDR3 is CASSPPRGPNEQYF. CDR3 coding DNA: TGTGCCAGCTCACCACCCAGGGGGCCCAACGAGCAGTACTTC.

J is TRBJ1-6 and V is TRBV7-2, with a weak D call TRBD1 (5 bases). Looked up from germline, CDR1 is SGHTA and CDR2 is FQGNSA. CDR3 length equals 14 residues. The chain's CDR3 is CASGLPGRNIPLHF. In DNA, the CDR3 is TGTGCGTCGGGCCTACCGGGACGAAACATACCCCTCCACTTT. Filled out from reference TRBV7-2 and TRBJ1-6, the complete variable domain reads GAGVSQSPSNKVTEKGKDVELRCDPISGHTALYWYRQSLGQGLEFLIYFQGNSAPDKSGLPSDRFSAERTGGSVSTLTIQRTQQEDSAVYLCASGLPGRNIPLHFGNGTRLTVT.

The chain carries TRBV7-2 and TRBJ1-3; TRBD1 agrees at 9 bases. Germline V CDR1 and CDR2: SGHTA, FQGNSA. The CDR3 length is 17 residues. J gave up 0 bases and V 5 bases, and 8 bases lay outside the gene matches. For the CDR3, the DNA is TGTGCCAGCAGCGCAACCCCGGGACAGGGCTCTGGAAACACCATATATTTT. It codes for CASSATPGQGSGNTIYF.

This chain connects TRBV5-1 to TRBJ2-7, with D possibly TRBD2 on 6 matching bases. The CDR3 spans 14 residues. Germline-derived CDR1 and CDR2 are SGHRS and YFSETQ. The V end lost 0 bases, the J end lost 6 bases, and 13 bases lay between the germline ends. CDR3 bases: TGCGCCAGCAGCTTGGATCACGGGGGAGGCGAGCAGTACTTC. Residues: CASSLDHGGGEQYF.

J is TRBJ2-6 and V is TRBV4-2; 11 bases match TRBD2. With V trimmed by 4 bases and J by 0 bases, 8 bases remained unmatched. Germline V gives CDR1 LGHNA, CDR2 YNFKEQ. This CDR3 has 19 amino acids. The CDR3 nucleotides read TGTGCCAGCAGCCTCCAGGGACTAGCGGATTCCTCTGGGGCCAACGTCCTGACTTTC. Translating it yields CASSLQGLADSSGANVLTF.

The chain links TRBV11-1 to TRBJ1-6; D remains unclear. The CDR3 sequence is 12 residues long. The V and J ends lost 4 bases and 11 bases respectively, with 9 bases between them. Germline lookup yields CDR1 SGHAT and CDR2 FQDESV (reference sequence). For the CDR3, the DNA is TGTGCCAGCAGCTCTACCCTCACACCCCTCCACTTT. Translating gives CASSSTLTPLHF.

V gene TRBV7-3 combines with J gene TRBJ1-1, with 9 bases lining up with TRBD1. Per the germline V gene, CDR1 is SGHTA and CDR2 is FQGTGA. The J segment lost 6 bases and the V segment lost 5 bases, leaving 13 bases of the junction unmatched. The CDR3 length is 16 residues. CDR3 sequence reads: CASSPAGTGSLAEAFF. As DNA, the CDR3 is TGTGCCAGCAGCCCCGCCGGGACAGGGAGTCTTGCTGAAGCTTTCTTT. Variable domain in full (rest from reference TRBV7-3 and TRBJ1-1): GAGVSQTPSNKVTEKGKYVELRCDPISGHTALYWYRQSLGQGPEFLIYFQGTGAADDSGLPNDRFFAVRPEGSVSTLKIQRTERGDSAVYLCASSPAGTGSLAEAFFGQGTRLTVV.